Sequencing of this T cell receptor beta chain was carried out in a study of blood T cell repertoires in COVID-19. Overall study: Whether acute or convalescent, the COVID-19 samples came from the United States, Italy and Spain. PBMCs, B-cell-depleted T cells, or T cells were the source of the cDNA or gDNA that made up the material.

CDR3 size: 12 residues. The V end was cut by 4 bases, the J end by 6 bases, with 9 bases between. Germline V lookup: CDR1 MNHEY, CDR2 SVGAGI. Study processing details: By means of reference gene primer amplification, nucleated cell counts were estimated. TCRdb's table, derived via immunoSEQ multiplex PCR, lists solely in-frame clones and lacks some. V, J and clone size reflect that table, while D and trimming were determined from the DNA. The table includes approximately 240,000 clones, 70% to 90% detected once. The genes are TRBV6-5 and TRBJ1-1; D possibly corresponds to TRBD1 (5 bases). Sample: peripheral blood. This sequence originates from a woman aged 40 to 49 who had recovered from COVID-19. The CDR3 DNA reads as TGTGCCAGCAGTTCAAGGGGTGCTGAAGCTTTCTTT. As protein: CASSSRGAEAFF.